This TCR beta chain stems from a study of identifying expanded T cells in peripheral blood. Collection occurred without any documented infections or immune events in donors. Overall study results and limits: Differentially abundant clones: around 1.2 between replicates, around 16 at 2 to 3 weeks, approximately 19 at four.

Sequencing used immunoSEQ multiplex PCR; TCRdb keeps in-frame clones, though not all of them. The table shows 75,000 to 90,000 clones, with roughly 81% occurring only once. On this clone: The antigen remains undetermined.

Trimming pared 1 base from V and 9 bases from J, leaving 13 bases between. The CDR3 spans 14 residues. Germline V gene data show CDR1 as LNHNV and CDR2 as YYDKDF (reference sequence). Sequenced input: blood. The rearrangement links TRBV15 to TRBJ2-1; tentative D call: TRBD2 (6 bases). The sequence was obtained from a person aged 18 to 75 in good health. This CDR3 is CATSRGQAGGEQFF. In nucleotides, the CDR3 is TGTGCCACCAGCAGAGGGCAGGCCGGGGGTGAGCAGTTCTTC.